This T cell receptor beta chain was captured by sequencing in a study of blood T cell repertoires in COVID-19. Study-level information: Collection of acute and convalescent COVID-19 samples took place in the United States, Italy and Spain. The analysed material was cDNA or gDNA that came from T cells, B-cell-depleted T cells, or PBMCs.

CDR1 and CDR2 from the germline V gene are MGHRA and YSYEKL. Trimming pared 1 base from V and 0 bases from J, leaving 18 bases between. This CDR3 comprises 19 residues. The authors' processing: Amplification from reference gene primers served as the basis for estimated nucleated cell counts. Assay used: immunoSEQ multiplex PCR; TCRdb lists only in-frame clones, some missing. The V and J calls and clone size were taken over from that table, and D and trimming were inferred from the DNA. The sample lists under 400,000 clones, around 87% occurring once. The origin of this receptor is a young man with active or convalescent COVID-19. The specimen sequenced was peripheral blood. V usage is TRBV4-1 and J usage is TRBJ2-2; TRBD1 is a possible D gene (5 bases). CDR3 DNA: TGCGCCAGCAGCCAAGGCCCTAGACAGACTGCAGCGAACACCGGGGAGCTGTTTTTT. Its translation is CASSQGPRQTAANTGELFF.